The 2 T cell receptor beta chains below were found in one sample sequenced in a study of T cell repertoires and leukemia-associated antigens. Their target antigens are unknown. One entry per CDR3 protein results from TCRdb running MiXCR on the 5' RACE reads. The data show over 9,000 distinct CDR3 sequences, approximately 43% seen once. Material: CD3+ T cells sorted from blood and cultured. Receptor source: a female donor in good health.

This clonotype was recorded a few times. This chain connects TRBV4-2 to TRBJ2-7; 7 positions match TRBD2. This CDR3 has 15 residues. Trimming at V came to 2 bases and at J to 0 bases, leaving 4 bases not matched to a gene. Germline V gives CDR1 LGHNA, CDR2 YNFKEQ. For the CDR3, the DNA is TGTGCCAGCAGCCAAAGTCGACTAGCCTCCTACGAGCAGTACTTC. Translating it yields CASSQSRLASYEQYF.

In this sample, this clonotype turned up a few times. This chain uses TRBV12-3 or TRBV12-4 with TRBJ2-1; 10 positions agree with TRBD2. CDR3 length: 14 amino acids. The V and J ends lost 6 bases and 6 bases, in that order; junction bases with no gene match: 5. In nucleotides, the CDR3 is TGTGCCAGCAGCCAGAGGACTAGCGGCAATGAGCAGTTCTTC. It encodes CASSQRTSGNEQFF.